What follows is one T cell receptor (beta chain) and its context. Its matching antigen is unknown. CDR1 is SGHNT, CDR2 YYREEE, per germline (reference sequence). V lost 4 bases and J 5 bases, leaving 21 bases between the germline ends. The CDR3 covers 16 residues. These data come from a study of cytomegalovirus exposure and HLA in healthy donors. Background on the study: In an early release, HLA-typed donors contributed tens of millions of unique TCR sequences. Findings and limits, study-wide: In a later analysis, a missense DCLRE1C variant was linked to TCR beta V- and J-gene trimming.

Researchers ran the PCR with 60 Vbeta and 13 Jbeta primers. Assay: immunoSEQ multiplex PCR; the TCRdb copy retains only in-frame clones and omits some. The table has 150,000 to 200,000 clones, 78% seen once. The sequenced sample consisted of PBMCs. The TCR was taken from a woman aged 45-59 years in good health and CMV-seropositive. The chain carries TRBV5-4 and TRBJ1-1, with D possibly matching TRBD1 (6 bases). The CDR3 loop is CASSKRNRAEGTEAFF. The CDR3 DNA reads TGTGCCAGCAGCAAACGAAACAGGGCCGAGGGGACTGAAGCTTTCTTT. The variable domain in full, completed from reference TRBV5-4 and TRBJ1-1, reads ETGVTQSPTHLIKTRGQQVTLRCSSQSGHNTVSWYQQALGQGPQFIFQYYREEENGRGNFPPRFSGLQFPNYSSELNVNALELDDSALYLCASSKRNRAEGTEAFFGQGTRLTVV.